Presented here are 5 T cell receptor beta chains from one specimen sequenced in a study of PD-1 blockade in classical Hodgkin lymphoma. The data were produced by immunoSEQ multiplex PCR, yet TCRdb's version contains in-frame clones alone and is incomplete. Here the sample spans tens of thousands of clones, around 90% being singletons. Indicated time point: cycle 4 day 1 (C4D1), after more than 5 weeks of nivolumab. Every single patient, without exception, relapsed after autologous stem cell transplantation, and brentuximab vedotin exposure varied. The sample here was peripheral blood mononuclear cells (PBMCs), taken before the fourth cycle of nivolumab. These receptors were taken from a human donor with classical Hodgkin lymphoma.

The rearrangement joins TRBV18 to TRBJ1-5; D is unresolved. V shed 5 bases and J shed 7 bases, with 15 bases lying between them. The length of the CDR3 is 14 residues. CDR1 is KGHSH, CDR2 LQKENI, per germline. The CDR3 protein is CASSIDRSRQPQHF. The CDR3 nucleotides are TGTGCCAGCTCAATAGACCGGAGCAGGCAGCCCCAGCATTTT.

The rearrangement joins TRBV5-6 to TRBJ1-5; the D gene is possibly TRBD1 (5 bases). V lost 1 base to trimming and J lost 1 base, with 15 bases between them. Germline CDR1 and CDR2: SGHDT and YYEEEE. The CDR3 runs to 17 residues. CDR3 loop: CASSLLGGGSSNQPQHF. The CDR3 DNA sequence: TGTGCCAGCAGCTTGTTGGGGGGAGGGAGCAGCAATCAGCCCCAGCATTTT. Full variable domain (remainder filled in from reference TRBV5-6 and TRBJ1-5): DAGVTQSPTHLIKTRGQQVTLRCSPKSGHDTVSWYQQALGQGPQFIFQYYEEEERQRGNFPDRFSGHQFPNYSSELNVNALLLGDSALYLCASSLLGGGSSNQPQHFGDGTRLSIL.

V is TRBV5-1 and J is TRBJ1-1, with TRBD1 matching over 8 bases. There are 13 residues in the CDR3. V shed 4 bases and J 5 bases; nucleotides not matched to a gene: 4. CDR1 and CDR2 (germline): SGHRS, YFSETQ. CDR3 sequence reads: CASSQTGGTEAFF. The DNA for the CDR3 is TGCGCCAGCAGCCAAACAGGGGGAACTGAAGCTTTCTTT.

V gene TRBV7-8 combines with J gene TRBJ2-7; D is unclear. This CDR3 spans 13 amino acids. V was pared by 0 bases and J by 2 bases, with 5 bases between. Germline-derived CDR1 and CDR2 are SGHVS and FQNEAQ. CDR3 coding DNA: TGTGCCAGCAGCTTAGCACAGACCTACGAGCAGTACTTC. Translation: CASSLAQTYEQYF.

As for this clone: This sample also contains other DNA sequences that code for the same CDR3. DNA for the CDR3: TGTGCCAGCAGCTTAGTGGCGGGGAACACTGAAGCTTTCTTT. As protein: CASSLVAGNTEAFF. V is TRBV7-8 and J is TRBJ1-1, with D unresolved. Germline-derived CDR1 and CDR2 are SGHVS and FQNEAQ. This CDR3 contains 14 residues. Between the trimmed V and J ends, which lost 1 base and 1 base, there was a span of 7 bases. Based on the CDR3 plus reference TRBV7-8 and TRBJ1-1, the full variable domain is GAGVSQSPRYKVAKRGQDVALRCDPISGHVSLFWYQQALGQGPEFLTYFQNEAQLDKSGLPSDRFFAERPEGSVSTLKIQRTQQEDSAVYLCASSLVAGNTEAFFGQGTRLTVV.